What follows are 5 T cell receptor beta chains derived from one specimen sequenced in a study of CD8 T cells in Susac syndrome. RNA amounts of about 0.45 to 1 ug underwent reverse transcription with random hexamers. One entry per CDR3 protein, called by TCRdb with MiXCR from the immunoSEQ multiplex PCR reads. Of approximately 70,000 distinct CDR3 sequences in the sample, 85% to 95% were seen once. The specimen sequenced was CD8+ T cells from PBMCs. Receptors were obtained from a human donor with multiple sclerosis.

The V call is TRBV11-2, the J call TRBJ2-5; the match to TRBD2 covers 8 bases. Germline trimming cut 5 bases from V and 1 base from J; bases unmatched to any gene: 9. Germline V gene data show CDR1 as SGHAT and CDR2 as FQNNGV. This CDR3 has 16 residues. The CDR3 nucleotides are TGTGCCAGCAGCCGGGGGGGGTCCTCGTTCCAAGAGACCCAGTACTTC. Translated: CASSRGGSSFQETQYF.

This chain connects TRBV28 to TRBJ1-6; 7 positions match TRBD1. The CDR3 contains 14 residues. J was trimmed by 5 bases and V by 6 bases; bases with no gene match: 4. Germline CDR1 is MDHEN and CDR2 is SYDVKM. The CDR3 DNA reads TGTGCCAGCAGGAACACAGGGGATAATTCACCCCTCCACTTT. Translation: CASRNTGDNSPLHF.

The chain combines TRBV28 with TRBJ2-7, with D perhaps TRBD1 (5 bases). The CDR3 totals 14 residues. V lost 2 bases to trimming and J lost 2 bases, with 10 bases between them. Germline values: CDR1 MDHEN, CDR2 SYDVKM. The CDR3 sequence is CASSLSRAPYEQYF. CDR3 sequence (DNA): TGTGCCAGCAGTTTAAGCAGGGCCCCCTACGAGCAGTACTTC.

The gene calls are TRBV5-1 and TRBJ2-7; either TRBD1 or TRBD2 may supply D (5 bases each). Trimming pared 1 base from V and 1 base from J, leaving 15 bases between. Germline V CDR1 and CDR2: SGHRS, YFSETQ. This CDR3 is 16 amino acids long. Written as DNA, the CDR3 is TGCGCCAGCAGCTTGTTTCTCCGGGACCGATCCTACGAGCAGTACTTC. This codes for CASSLFLRDRSYEQYF.

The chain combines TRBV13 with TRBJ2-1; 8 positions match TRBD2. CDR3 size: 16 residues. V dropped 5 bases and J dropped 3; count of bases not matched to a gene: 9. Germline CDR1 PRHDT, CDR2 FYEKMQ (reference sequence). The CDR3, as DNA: TGTGCCAGCAGCGATAAGTTGAGCGGGAGCTACAATGAGCAGTTCTTC. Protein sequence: CASSDKLSGSYNEQFF.